This T cell receptor (beta chain) derives from a study of blood T cell repertoires in COVID-19. Across the whole study: Sites across the United States, Italy and Spain contributed samples from acute and convalescent COVID-19. From T cells, B-cell-depleted T cells, or PBMCs came the material, which was cDNA or gDNA.

Per germline, CDR1 PRHDT and CDR2 FYEKMQ (reference sequence). CDR3 length equals 20 residues. With 3 bases removed from V and 2 bases from J, the gap between germline ends came to 26 bases. Per the original data handling: Nucleated cell counts were estimated from reference gene primer amplification. Measured with immunoSEQ multiplex PCR; TCRdb has only the in-frame clones, and not every one. The V and J calls and clone size are taken from that table; D and trimming were inferred from the DNA. Of over 200,000 clones listed, over 70% were seen once; the top ten hold around 8%. The chain recombines TRBV13 with TRBJ2-1; no clear D. The source is a woman aged 80 or over with acute or convalescent COVID-19. The source material was peripheral blood. In DNA, the CDR3 is TGTGCCAGCAGCTTCTCCCGGAAGAATCGTCTGGGCAGAACCTACAATGAGCAGTTCTTC. Translated, it gives CASSFSRKNRLGRTYNEQFF.